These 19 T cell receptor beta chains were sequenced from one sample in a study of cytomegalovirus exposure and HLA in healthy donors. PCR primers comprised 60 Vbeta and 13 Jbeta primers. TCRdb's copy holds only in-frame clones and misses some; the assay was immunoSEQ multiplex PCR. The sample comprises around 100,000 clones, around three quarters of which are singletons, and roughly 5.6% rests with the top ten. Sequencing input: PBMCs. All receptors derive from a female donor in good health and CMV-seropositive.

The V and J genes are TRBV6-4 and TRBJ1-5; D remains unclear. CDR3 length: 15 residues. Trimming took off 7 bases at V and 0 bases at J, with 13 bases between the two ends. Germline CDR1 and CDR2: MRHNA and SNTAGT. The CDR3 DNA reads TGTGCCAGCACTGTTCGGGGATTTAGCAATCAGCCCCAGCATTTT. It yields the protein CASTVRGFSNQPQHF.

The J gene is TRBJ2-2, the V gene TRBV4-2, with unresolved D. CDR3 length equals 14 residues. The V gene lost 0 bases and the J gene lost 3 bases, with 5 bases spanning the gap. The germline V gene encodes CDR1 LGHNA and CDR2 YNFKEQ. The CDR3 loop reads CASSQESYTGELFF. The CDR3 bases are TGTGCCAGCAGCCAAGAGTCCTACACCGGGGAGCTGTTTTTT.

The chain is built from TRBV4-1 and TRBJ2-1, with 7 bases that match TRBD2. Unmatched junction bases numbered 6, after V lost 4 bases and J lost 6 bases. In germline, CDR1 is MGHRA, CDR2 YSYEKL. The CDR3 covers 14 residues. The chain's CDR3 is CASSPGGSGNEQFF. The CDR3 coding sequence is TGCGCCAGCAGCCCCGGCGGGAGTGGCAATGAGCAGTTCTTC.

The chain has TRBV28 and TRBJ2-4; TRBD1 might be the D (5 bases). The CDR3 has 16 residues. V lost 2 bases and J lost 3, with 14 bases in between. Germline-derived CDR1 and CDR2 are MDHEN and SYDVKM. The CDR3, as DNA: TGTGCCAGCAGTTTACCCCCTACAGGAAACAAAAACATTCAGTACTTC. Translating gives CASSLPPTGNKNIQYF.

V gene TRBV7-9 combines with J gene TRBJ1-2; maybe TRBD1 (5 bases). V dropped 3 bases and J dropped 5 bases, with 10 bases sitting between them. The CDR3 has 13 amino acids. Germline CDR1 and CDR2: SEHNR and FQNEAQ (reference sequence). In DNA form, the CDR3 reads TGTGCCAGCAGCTTGTCAGGGATGTATGGCTACACCTTC. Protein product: CASSLSGMYGYTF.

Written as DNA, the CDR3 is TGTGCCAGCAGGCTCATTGAGGAGACCCAGTACTTC. Its protein is CASRLIEETQYF. The chain carries TRBV2 and TRBJ2-5; D not certain. Trimming stripped 6 bases from V and 5 bases from J, with 10 bases between. The V gene's germline CDR1 is SNHLY and CDR2 FYNNEI. The CDR3 spans 12 residues.

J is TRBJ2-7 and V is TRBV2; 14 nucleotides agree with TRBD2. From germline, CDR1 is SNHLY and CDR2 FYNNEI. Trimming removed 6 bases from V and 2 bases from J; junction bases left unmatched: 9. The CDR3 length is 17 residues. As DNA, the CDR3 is TGTGCCAGCAGGCCGGGACTAGCGGGGGAGCGTCCCTACGAGCAGTACTTC. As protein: CASRPGLAGERPYEQYF.

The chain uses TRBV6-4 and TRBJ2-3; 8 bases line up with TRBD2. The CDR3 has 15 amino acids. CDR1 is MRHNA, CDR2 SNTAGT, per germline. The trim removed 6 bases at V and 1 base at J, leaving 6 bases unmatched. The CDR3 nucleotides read TGTGCCAGCAGCACTGGACTAGCCGGCACAGATACGCAGTATTTT. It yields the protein CASSTGLAGTDTQYF.

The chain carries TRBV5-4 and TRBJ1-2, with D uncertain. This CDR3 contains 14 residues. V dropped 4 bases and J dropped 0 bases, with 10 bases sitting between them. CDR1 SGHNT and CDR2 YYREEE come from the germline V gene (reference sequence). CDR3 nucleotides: TGTGCCAGCAGCCCTCTGTCAGCTAACTATGGCTACACCTTC. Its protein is CASSPLSANYGYTF.

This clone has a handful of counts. As DNA, the CDR3 is TGCGCCAGCAGCTTGACTAGCGGGGGGCTCCAAGAGACCCAGTACTTC. Protein product: CASSLTSGGLQETQYF. The chain uses TRBV5-1 and TRBJ2-5; 12 bases line up with TRBD2. Per germline, CDR1 SGHRS and CDR2 YFSETQ. There are 16 residues in the CDR3. Germline trimming cut 1 base from V and 1 base from J; bases unmatched to any gene: 2.

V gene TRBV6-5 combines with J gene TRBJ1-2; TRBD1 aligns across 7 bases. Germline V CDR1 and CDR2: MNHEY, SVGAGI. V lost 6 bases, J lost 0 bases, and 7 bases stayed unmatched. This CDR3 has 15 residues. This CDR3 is CASRKGQTTNYGYTF. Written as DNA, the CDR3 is TGTGCCAGCAGAAAGGGACAGACTACTAACTATGGCTACACCTTC.

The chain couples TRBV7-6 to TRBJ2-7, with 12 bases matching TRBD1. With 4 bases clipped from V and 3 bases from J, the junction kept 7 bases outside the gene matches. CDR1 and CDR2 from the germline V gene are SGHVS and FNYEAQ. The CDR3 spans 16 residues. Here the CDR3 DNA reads TGTGCCAGCAGCTCGGGACAGGGGGCGAGGGGCTACGAGCAGTACTTC. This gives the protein CASSSGQGARGYEQYF.

The CDR3 sequence: CASRRTSGGAGETQYF. CDR3 DNA: TGCGCCAGCAGGAGGACTAGCGGGGGGGCCGGGGAGACCCAGTACTTC. The chain links TRBV10-2 to TRBJ2-5, with 15 positions matching TRBD2. Germline V gene sequence: CDR1 WSHSY, CDR2 SAAADI. This CDR3 spans 16 amino acids. The J segment lost 5 bases and the V segment lost 6 bases, leaving 7 bases of the junction unmatched.

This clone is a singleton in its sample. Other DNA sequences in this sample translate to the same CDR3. The CDR3 DNA is TGTGCCAGCAGGCCTGACGGACACTATAATTCACCCCTCCACTTT. Its translation: CASRPDGHYNSPLHF. The V call is TRBV2, the J call TRBJ1-6; TRBD1 is a possible D gene (5 bases). Trimming pared 6 bases from V and 3 bases from J, leaving 12 bases between. The length of the CDR3 is 15 residues. The germline V gene has CDR1 SNHLY and CDR2 FYNNEI.

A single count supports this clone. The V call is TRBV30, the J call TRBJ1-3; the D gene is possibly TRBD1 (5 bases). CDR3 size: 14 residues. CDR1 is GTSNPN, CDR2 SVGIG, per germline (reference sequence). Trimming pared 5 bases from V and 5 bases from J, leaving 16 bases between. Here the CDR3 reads CAWGLTVTRNTIYF. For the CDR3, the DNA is TGTGCCTGGGGCTTGACAGTAACGCGAAACACCATATATTTT. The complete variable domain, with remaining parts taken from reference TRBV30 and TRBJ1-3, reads SQTIHQWPATLVQPVGSPLSLECTVEGTSNPNLYWYRQAAGRGLQLLFYSVGIGQISSEVPQNLSASRPQDRQFILSSKKLLLSDSGFYLCAWGLTVTRNTIYFGEGSWLTVV.

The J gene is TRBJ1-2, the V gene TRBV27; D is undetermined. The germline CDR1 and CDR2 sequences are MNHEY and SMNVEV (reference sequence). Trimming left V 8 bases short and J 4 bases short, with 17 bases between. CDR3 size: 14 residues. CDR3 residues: CASGQAGWVYGYTF. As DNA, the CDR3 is TGTGCCAGCGGCCAGGCAGGTTGGGTCTATGGCTACACCTTC.

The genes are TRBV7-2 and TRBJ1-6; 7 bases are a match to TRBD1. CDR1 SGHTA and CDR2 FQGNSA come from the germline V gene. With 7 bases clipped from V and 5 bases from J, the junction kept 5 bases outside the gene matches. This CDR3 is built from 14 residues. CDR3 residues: CASTLGQDNSPLHF. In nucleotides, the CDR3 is TGTGCCAGCACCCTCGGACAGGATAATTCACCCCTCCACTTT.

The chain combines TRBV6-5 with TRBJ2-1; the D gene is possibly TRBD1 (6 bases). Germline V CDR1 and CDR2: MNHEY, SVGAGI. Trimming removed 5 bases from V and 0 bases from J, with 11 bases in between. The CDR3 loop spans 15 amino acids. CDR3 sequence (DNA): TGTGCCAGCAGTACAGGGCTAACCTCCTACAATGAGCAGTTCTTC. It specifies CASSTGLTSYNEQFF.

The CDR3: CASSTVAGGLIGEQYF. The CDR3 DNA reads as TGTGCCAGCAGCACCGTAGCGGGGGGACTCATTGGGGAGCAGTACTTC. V is TRBV7-8 and J is TRBJ2-7; 10 bases fit TRBD2. This CDR3 has 16 residues. V lost 5 bases and J lost 7; bases outside the gene matches: 14. Germline values: CDR1 SGHVS, CDR2 FQNEAQ.